Presented here are 10 T cell receptor beta chains from one specimen sequenced in a study of cytomegalovirus exposure and HLA in healthy donors. The PCR contained 60 Vbeta and 13 Jbeta primers. Assay used: immunoSEQ multiplex PCR; TCRdb lists only in-frame clones, some missing. Of some 120,000 clones listed, approximately 81% are singletons. The sample comprised PBMCs. Receptors were obtained from a man aged 25-45 years in good health and CMV-seropositive.

This clone was observed a handful of times. This rearrangement joins TRBV28 to TRBJ2-3, with a possible D match to TRBD2 (5 bases). This CDR3 has 16 residues. The germline V and J ends were trimmed by 5 bases and 3 bases, with 18 bases remaining between them. In germline, CDR1 is MDHEN, CDR2 SYDVKM. CDR3 region: CASSPDRNWRTDTQYF. The DNA of the CDR3 is TGTGCCAGCAGTCCCGACCGCAATTGGAGGACAGATACGCAGTATTTT.

The rearrangement joins TRBV15 to TRBJ2-1; 7 bases agree with TRBD1. The germline V gene has CDR1 LNHNV and CDR2 YYDKDF (reference sequence). This CDR3 has 16 amino acids. V was clipped by 1 base and J by 4 bases; unmatched bases: 7. CDR3 sequence reads: CATSRASGTVYNEQFF. The CDR3 DNA is TGTGCCACCAGCAGAGCATCCGGGACAGTATACAATGAGCAGTTCTTC.

The chain uses TRBV6-5 and TRBJ2-1; D call uncertain. V was pared by 0 bases and J by 2 bases, with 8 bases between. The CDR3 has 15 residues. Germline V lookup: CDR1 MNHEY, CDR2 SVGAGI. The CDR3 DNA reads as TGTGCCAGCAGTTACTCCTGGCAGACCTACAATGAGCAGTTCTTC. This codes for CASSYSWQTYNEQFF.

V and J are TRBV11-3 and TRBJ2-3; 9 positions match TRBD2. Germline V gene lookup returns CDR1 SGHNT and CDR2 YENEEA. The CDR3 has 16 residues. The trim removed 1 base at V and 3 bases at J, leaving 5 bases unmatched. CDR3 protein: CASSLGAGGPTDTQYF. As DNA, the CDR3 is TGTGCCAGCAGCTTAGGGGCGGGGGGGCCAACAGATACGCAGTATTTT. Combining the CDR3 with reference TRBV11-3 and TRBJ2-3 gives the whole variable domain EAGVVQSPRYKIIEKKQPVAFWCNPISGHNTLYWYLQNLGQGPELLIRYENEEAVDDSQLPKDRFSAERLKGVDSTLKIQPAELGDSAVYLCASSLGAGGPTDTQYFGPGTRLTVL.

The rearrangement links TRBV5-1 to TRBJ1-5, with D hard to call. Trimming pared 0 bases from V and 3 bases from J, leaving 7 bases between. CDR1 is SGHRS and CDR2 is YFSETQ in the germline V gene. The CDR3 sequence is 14 residues long. The CDR3 nucleotides read TGCGCCAGCAGCTTGGGGCCGTTCAATCAGCCCCAGCATTTT. Residues: CASSLGPFNQPQHF.

The chain recombines TRBV5-1 with TRBJ1-2, with D unclear. V shed 4 bases and J shed 0 bases, with 16 bases lying between them. Germline V gives CDR1 SGHRS, CDR2 YFSETQ. CDR3 length: 16 residues. The CDR3 DNA follows: TGCGCCAGCAGCCAGGATCCGGAACCCACTAACTATGGCTACACCTTC. It encodes CASSQDPEPTNYGYTF.

The rearrangement uses TRBV5-4 and TRBJ2-6; no reliable D call. Between the trimmed V and J ends, which lost 4 bases and 0 bases, there was a span of 11 bases. The germline gives CDR1 SGHNT, CDR2 YYREEE (reference sequence). The CDR3 extends over 16 amino acids. In DNA form, the CDR3 reads TGTGCCAGCAGCCCTTTCGTATACTCTGGGGCCAACGTCCTGACTTTC. Encoded protein: CASSPFVYSGANVLTF.

The chain combines TRBV27 with TRBJ2-1; 8 bases are a match to TRBD2. CDR3 length equals 16 residues. The germline CDR1 and CDR2 sequences are MNHEY and SMNVEV (reference sequence). Trimming took 2 bases from V and 1 from J; bases not matched to a gene: 4. The CDR3 protein is CASSLAAGGSYNEQFF. CDR3 nucleotide sequence: TGTGCCAGCAGTTTAGCCGCGGGAGGATCCTACAATGAGCAGTTCTTC.

A remark on this clone: Other DNA sequences in the same sample also yield this CDR3. V and J are TRBV30 and TRBJ1-1, with D tentatively TRBD1 (6 bases). CDR3 length: 15 residues. Germline CDR1 reads GTSNPN; CDR2 reads SVGIG (reference sequence). CDR3 amino acids: CAWVGGRMGGTEAFF. DNA of the CDR3: TGTGCGTGGGTGGGGGGCAGGATGGGGGGGACTGAAGCTTTCTTT.

V gene TRBV18 combines with J gene TRBJ1-1; 9 nucleotides align to TRBD1. Germline V gene data show CDR1 as KGHSH and CDR2 as LQKENI. Trimming cost V 3 bases and J 2 bases; bases outside gene matches: 10. The CDR3 totals 17 residues. CDR3 protein: CASSPVQGASINTEAFF. In DNA, the CDR3 is TGTGCCAGCTCACCGGTACAGGGGGCTTCTATTAACACTGAAGCTTTCTTT.